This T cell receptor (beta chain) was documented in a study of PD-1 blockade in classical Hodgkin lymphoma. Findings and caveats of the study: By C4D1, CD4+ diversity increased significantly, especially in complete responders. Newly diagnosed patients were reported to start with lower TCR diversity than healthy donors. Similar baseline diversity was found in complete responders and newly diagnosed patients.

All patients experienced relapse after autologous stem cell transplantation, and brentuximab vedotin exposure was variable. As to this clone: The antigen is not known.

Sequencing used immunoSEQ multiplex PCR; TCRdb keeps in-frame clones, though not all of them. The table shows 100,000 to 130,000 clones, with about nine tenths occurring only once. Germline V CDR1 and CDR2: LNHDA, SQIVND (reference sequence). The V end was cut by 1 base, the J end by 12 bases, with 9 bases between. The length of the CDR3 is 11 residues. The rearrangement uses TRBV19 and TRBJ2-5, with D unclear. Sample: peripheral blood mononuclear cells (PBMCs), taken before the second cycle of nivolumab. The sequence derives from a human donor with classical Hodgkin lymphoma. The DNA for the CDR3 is TGTGCCAGTAGTATAGCCCGATTGAAGTACTTC. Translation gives CASSIARLKYF.